The clone carrying this T cell receptor beta chain was seen repeatedly, ten times or more. The source of the sample is a study of T cell repertoires in cytomegalovirus infection. Germline V gives CDR1 MNHEY, CDR2 SVGAGI. The CDR3 length is 16 residues. J lost 4 bases, V lost 6 bases, and 12 bases had no gene match. TCRdb re-called the reads with MiXCR, one entry per CDR3 protein. The sample has around 280,000 distinct CDR3 sequences; roughly a tenth are singletons. V usage is TRBV6-5 and J usage is TRBJ1-1, with 9 bases lining up with TRBD1. The specimen sequenced was PBMCs. The clonotype originates from a human donor in good health (CMV status not recorded). Some clones in this sample may be carry-over from other donors' samples. CDR3 coding DNA: TGTGCCAGCAGGCGACAGGGGGGCTTGGGCCTCACTGAAGCTTTCTTT. This encodes CASRRQGGLGLTEAFF.